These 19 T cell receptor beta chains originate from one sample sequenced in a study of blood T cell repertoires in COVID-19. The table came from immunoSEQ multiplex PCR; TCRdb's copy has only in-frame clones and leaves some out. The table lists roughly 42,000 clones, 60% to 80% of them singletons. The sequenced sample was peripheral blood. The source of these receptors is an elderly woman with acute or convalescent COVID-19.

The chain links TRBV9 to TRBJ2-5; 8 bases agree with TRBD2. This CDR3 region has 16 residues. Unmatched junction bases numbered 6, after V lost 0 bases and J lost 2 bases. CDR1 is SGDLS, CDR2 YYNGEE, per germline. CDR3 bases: TGTGCCAGCAGCGTAGGCGGGGGGCGGGTTCAAGAGACCCAGTACTTC. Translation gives CASSVGGGRVQETQYF.

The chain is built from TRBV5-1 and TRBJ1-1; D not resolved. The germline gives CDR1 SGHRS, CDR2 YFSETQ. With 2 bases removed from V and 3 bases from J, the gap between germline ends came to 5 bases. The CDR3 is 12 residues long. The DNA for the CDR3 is TGCGCCAGCAGCTTCGGGTACACTGAAGCTTTCTTT. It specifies CASSFGYTEAFF.

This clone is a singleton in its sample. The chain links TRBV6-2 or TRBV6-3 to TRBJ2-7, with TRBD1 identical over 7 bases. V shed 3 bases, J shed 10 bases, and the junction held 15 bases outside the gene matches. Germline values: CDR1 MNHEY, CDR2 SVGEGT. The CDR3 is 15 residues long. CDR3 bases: TGTGCCAGCAGTTATAGGGGACAGAGTACCGTCCATCAGTACTTC. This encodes CASSYRGQSTVHQYF.

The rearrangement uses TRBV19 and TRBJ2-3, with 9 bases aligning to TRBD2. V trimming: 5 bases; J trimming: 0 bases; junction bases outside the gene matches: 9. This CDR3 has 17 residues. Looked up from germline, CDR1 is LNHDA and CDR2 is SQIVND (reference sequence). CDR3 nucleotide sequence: TGTGCCAGTAGTCCGCGACTAGCGGCAACTAGCACAGATACGCAGTATTTT. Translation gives CASSPRLAATSTDTQYF. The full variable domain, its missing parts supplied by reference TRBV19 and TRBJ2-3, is DGGITQSPKYLFRKEGQNVTLSCEQNLNHDAMYWYRQDPGQGLRLIYYSQIVNDFQKGDIAEGYSVSREKKESFPLTVTSAQKNPTAFYLCASSPRLAATSTDTQYFGPGTRLTVL.

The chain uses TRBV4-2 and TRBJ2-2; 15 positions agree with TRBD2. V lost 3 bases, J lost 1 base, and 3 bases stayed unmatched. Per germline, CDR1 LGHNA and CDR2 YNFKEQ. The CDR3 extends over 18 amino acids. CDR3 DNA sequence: TGTGCCAGCAGCCAGAGGGGACTAGCGGGAGGGAACACCGGGGAGCTGTTTTTT. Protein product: CASSQRGLAGGNTGELFF.

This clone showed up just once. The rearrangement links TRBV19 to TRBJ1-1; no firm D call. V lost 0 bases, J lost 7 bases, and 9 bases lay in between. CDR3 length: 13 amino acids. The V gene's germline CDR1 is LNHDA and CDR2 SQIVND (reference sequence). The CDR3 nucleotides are TGTGCCAGTAGTATAGAGGGAGCACTTGAAGCTTTCTTT. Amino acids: CASSIEGALEAFF.

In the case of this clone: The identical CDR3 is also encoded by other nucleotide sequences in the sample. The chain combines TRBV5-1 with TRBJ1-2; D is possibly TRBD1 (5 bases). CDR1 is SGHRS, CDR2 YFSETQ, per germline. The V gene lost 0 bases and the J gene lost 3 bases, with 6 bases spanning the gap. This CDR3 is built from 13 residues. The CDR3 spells CASSLAGDYGYTF. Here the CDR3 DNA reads TGCGCCAGCAGCTTGGCGGGGGACTATGGCTACACCTTC.

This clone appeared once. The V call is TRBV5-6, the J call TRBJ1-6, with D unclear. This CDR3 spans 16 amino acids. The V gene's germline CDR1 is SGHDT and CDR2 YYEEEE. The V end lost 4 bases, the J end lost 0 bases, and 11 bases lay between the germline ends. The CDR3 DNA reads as TGTGCCAGCAGCGCAGATGTAAGCTCCTATAATTCACCCCTCCACTTT. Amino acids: CASSADVSSYNSPLHF.

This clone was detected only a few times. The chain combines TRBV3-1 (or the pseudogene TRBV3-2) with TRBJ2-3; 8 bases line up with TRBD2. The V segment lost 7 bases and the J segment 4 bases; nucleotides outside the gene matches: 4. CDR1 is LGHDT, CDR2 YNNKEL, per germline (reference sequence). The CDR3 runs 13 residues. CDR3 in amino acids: CASTGGSADTQYF. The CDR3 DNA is TGTGCCAGCACGGGGGGGAGTGCAGATACGCAGTATTTT.

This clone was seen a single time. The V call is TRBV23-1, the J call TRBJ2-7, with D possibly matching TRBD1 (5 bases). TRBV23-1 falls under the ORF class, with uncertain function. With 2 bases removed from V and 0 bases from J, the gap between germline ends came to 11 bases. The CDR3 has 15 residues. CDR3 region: CASSQEGVFSYEQYF. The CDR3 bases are TGCGCCAGCAGTCAAGAAGGGGTCTTCTCCTACGAGCAGTACTTC.

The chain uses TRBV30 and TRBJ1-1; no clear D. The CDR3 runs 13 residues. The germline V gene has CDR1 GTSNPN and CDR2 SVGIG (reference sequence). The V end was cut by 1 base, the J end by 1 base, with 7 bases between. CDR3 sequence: CAWSERANTEAFF. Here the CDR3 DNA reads TGTGCCTGGAGTGAGAGGGCGAACACTGAAGCTTTCTTT.

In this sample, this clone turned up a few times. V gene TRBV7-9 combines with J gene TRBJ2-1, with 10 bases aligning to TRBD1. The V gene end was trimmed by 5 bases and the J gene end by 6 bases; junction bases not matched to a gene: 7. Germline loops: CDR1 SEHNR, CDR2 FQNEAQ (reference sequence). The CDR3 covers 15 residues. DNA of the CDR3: TGTGCCAGCAGCCGGACCGGGACAGGGGCCAATGAGCAGTTCTTC. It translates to CASSRTGTGANEQFF.

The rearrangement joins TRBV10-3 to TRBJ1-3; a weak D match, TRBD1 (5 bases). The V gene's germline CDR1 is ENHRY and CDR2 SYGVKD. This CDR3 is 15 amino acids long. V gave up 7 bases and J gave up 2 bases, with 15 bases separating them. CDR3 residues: CAITSTQGTGNTIYF. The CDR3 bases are TGTGCCATCACCAGTACCCAGGGAACTGGAAACACCATATATTTT.

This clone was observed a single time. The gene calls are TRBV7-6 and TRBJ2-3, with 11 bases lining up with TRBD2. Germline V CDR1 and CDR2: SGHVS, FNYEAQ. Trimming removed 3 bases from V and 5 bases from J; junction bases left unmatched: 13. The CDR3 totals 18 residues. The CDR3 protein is CASSLIVAGGPNGDTQYF. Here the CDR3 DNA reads TGTGCCAGCAGCTTGATAGTAGCGGGAGGGCCGAACGGAGATACGCAGTATTTT.

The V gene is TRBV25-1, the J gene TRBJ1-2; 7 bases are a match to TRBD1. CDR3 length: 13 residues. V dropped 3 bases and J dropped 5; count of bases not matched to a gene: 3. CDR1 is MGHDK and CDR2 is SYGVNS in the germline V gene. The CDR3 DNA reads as TGTGCCAGCAGTGAGGGGACAGCATATGGCTACACCTTC. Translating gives CASSEGTAYGYTF.

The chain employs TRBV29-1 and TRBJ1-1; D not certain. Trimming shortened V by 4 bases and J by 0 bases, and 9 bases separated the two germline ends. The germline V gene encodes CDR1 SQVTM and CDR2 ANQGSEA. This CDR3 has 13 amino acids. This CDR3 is CSVGGQLNTEAFF. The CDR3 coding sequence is TGCAGCGTTGGCGGTCAGTTGAACACTGAAGCTTTCTTT.

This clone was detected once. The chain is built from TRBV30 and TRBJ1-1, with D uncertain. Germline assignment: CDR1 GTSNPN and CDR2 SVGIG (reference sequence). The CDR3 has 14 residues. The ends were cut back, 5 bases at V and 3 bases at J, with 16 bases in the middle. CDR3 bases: TGTGCCTGGGTTTTAAGGTTGGGCGACACTGAAGCTTTCTTT. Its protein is CAWVLRLGDTEAFF. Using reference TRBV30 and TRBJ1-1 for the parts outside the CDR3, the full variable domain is SQTIHQWPATLVQPVGSPLSLECTVEGTSNPNLYWYRQAAGRGLQLLFYSVGIGQISSEVPQNLSASRPQDRQFILSSKKLLLSDSGFYLCAWVLRLGDTEAFFGQGTRLTVV.

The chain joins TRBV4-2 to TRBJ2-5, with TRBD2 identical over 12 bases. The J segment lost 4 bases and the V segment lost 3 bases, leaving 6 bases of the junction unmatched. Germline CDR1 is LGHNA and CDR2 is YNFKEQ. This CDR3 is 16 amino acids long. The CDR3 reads CASSQLGLAGSETQYF. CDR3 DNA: TGTGCCAGCAGCCAGTTGGGACTAGCGGGTTCAGAGACCCAGTACTTC.

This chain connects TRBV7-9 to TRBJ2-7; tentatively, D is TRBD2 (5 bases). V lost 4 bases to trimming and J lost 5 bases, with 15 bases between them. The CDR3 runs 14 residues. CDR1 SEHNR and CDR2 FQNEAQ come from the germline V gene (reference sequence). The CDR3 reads CASSSLTRIHEQYF. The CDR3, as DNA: TGTGCCAGCAGCTCCCTCACTAGGATCCACGAGCAGTACTTC.